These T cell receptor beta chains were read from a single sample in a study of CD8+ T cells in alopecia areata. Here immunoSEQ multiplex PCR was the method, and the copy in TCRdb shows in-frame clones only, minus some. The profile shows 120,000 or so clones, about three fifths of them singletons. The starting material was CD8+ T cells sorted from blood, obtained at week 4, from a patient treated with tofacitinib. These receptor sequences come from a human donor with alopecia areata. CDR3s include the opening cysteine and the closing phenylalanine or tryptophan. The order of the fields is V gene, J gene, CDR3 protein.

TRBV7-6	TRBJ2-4	CASSLAPTGRGNIQYF
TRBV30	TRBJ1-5	CAWSVGSNQPQHF
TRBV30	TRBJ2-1	CAWGALTAAGEQFF
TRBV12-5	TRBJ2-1	CASGLVYTRSSYNEQFF
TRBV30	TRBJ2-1	CACLRGSSHNEQFF
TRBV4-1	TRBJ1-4	CASSQGNSQLNEKLFF
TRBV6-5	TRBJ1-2	CASSLTVNQDGYTF
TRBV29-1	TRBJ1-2	CSVETNNRGTNYGYTF
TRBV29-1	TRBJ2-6	CSAIRDSSGANVLTF
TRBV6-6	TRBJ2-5	CASSLQQGRNKETQYF
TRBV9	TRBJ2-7	CASSVGQSYEQYF
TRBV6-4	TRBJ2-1	CASSESSGEYNEQFF
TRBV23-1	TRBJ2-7	CASNTGPTSYEQYF
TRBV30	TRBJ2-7	CAWKTGISYEQYF
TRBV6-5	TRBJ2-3	CASSYGAGVGDTQYF
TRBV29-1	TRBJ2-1	CSVTLDSSSYNEQFF
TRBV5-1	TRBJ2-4	CASSFLGGSKNIQYF
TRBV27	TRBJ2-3	CASSLSWGSSTDTQYF
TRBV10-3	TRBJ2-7	CAISESSRDRGYEQYF
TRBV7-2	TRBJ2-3	CASSLNQMLAAGESDTQYF
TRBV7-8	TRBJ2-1	CASSLAYLLAGGSYNEQFF
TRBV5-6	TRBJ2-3	CASSDAGTRGNTDTQYF
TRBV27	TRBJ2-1	CASSSGGPHNEQFF
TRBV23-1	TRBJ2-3	CARLDLNPSTDTQYF
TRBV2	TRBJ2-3	CASSSPRSGGLGDTQYF
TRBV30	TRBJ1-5	CAWSVLGGNQPQHF
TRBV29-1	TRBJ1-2	CSVEVSGTTYSNYGYTF
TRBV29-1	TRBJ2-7	CSVELSQDPSYEQYF
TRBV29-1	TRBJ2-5	CSVFTSGQETQYF
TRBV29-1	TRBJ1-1	CSVEDSGNAEAFF
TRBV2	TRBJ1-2	CARLPQGADGYTF
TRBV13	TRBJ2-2	CASNGDRDVFAGELFF
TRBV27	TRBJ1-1	CASSVGTGDMNTEAFF